The clone carrying this T cell receptor (beta chain) has a handful of counts. What it binds is unknown. PCR used 60 Vbeta primers and 13 Jbeta primers. Only in-frame clones appear in the TCRdb table, and some are missing; sequencing was by immunoSEQ multiplex PCR. The sample holds over 70,000 clones, less than 80% seen once. The data originate from a study of cytomegalovirus exposure and HLA in healthy donors. Germline V lookup: CDR1 MNHEY, CDR2 SMNVEV (reference sequence). CDR3 size: 13 residues. V was pared by 2 bases and J by 5 bases, with 9 bases between. Study observations and caveats: In vitro, a few CMV-associated chains proved specific for CMV antigens. The likely origin of a cluster of highly shared sequence variants was a sequencing artifact.

The receptor was isolated from a woman in her fifties or sixties in good health and CMV-seropositive. Sequenced input: PBMCs. The chain joins TRBV27 to TRBJ2-5; the D gene is possibly TRBD2 (5 bases). CDR3 coding DNA: TGTGCCAGCAGTTTAGCCCGAGGGGAGACCCAGTACTTC. Translation: CASSLARGETQYF.